This T cell receptor beta chain was identified in a study of control samples from healthy donors and cancer patients. This clone has only a few counts. The repertoire was sequenced with immunoSEQ multiplex PCR; TCRdb's copy has only in-frame clones and lacks some. The table has 190,000 or so clones, 85% to 95% seen once. The sequence derives from a man between 18 and 29 years old in good health. Sequencing was carried out using blood.

The CDR3 region has the DNA TGTGCCAGTAGTAGGAACAGCGGGGTTGCCTACGAGCAGTACTTC. Translated, it gives CASSRNSGVAYEQYF. The J gene is TRBJ2-7, the V gene TRBV19, with 7 bases lining up with TRBD2. Unmatched junction bases numbered 8, after V lost 4 bases and J lost 2 bases. The CDR3 contains 15 residues. Germline CDR1 is LNHDA and CDR2 is SQIVND (reference sequence).